This T cell receptor (beta chain) was sequenced in a study of T cell changes during pregnancy in multiple sclerosis. Generated by immunoSEQ multiplex PCR, the TCRdb table keeps only in-frame clones and is missing some. The sample lists about 32,000 clones; 90% to 95% were seen once. The CDR3 spans 15 residues. V was clipped by 1 base and J by 11 bases; unmatched bases: 13. CDR1 is LGHNA and CDR2 is YSLEER in the germline V gene. The V and J genes are TRBV4-3 and TRBJ1-1; TRBD1 agrees at 7 bases. The sequencing here drew on CD8+ T cells from peripheral blood mononuclear cells, taken in the second trimester of pregnancy. The source is a female donor in good health, enrolled as a control in a pregnancy study. CDR3 sequence (DNA): TGCGCCAGCAGCCAAGGGCGGGACAGTCTGCATGGGGCTTTCTTT. Translating gives CASSQGRDSLHGAFF.